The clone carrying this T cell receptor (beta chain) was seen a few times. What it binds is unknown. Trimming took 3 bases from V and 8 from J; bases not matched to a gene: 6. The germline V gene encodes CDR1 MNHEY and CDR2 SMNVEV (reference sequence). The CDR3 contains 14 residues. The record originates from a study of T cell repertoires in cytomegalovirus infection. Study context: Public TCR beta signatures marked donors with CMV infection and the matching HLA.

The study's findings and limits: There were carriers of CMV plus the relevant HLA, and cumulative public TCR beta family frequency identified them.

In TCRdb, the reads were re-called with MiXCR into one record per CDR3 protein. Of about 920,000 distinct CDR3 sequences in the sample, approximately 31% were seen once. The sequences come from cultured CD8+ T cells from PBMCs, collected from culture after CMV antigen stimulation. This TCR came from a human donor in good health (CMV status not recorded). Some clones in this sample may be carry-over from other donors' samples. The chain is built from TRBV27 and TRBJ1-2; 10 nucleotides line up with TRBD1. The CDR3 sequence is CASSLDRGYRGYTF. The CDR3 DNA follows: TGTGCCAGCAGTTTGGACAGGGGGTATCGCGGCTACACCTTC.